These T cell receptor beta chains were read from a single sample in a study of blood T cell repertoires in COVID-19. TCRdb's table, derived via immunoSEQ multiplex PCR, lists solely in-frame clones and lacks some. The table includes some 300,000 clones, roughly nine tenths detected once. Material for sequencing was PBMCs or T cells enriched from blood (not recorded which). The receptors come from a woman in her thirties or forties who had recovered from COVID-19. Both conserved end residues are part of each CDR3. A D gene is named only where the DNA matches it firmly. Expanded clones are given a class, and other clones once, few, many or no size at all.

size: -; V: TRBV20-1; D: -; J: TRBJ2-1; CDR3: CSAQTQDEQFF; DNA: TGCAGTGCTCAGACACAGGATGAGCAGTTCTTC
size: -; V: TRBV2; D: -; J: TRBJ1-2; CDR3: CASSLRNYGYTF; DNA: TGTGCCAGCAGTCTCAGAAACTATGGCTACACCTTC
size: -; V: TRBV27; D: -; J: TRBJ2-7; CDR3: CASSLSAQSYEQYF; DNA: TGTGCCAGCAGTTTATCGGCCCAATCCTACGAGCAGTACTTC
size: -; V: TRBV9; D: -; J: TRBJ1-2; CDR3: CASSPSHPGYGYTF; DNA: TGTGCCAGCAGCCCTAGTCACCCGGGCTATGGCTACACCTTC
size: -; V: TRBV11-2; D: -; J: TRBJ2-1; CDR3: CASSLGGTDEQFF; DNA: TGTGCCAGCAGCTTAGGTGGTACGGATGAGCAGTTCTTC
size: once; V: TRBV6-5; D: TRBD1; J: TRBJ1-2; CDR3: CASRMDRGFNYGYTF; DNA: TGTGCCAGCAGGATGGACAGGGGGTTTAACTATGGCTACACCTTC
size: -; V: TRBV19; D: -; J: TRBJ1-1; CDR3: CASGGSDALNTEAFF; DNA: TGTGCCAGTGGCGGGTCAGATGCTTTGAACACTGAAGCTTTCTTT
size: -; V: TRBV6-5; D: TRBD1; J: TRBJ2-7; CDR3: CASSRDRPQYEQYF; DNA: TGTGCCAGCAGTCGGGACAGGCCTCAGTACGAGCAGTACTTC
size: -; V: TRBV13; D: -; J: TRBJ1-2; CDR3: CASSSENLRQGEGYTF; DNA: TGTGCCAGCAGCTCGGAAAACTTACGACAAGGGGAAGGCTACACCTTC
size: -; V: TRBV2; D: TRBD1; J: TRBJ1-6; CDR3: CASTRDRFNSPLHF; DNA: TGTGCCAGCACCAGGGACAGGTTTAATTCACCCCTCCACTTT
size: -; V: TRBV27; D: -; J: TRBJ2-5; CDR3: CASRSTKSGASGPQYF; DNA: TGTGCCAGCAGATCAACAAAATCGGGAGCTTCCGGGCCCCAGTACTTC
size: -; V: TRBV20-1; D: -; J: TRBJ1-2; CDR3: CSAGQGVGYTF; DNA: TGCAGTGCGGGCCAGGGCGTTGGCTACACCTTC
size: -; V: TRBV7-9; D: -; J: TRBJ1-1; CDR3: CASSPVRGATEAFF; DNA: TGTGCCAGCAGCCCTGTCCGGGGGGCCACTGAAGCTTTCTTT
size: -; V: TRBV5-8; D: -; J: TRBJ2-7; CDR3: CASSAFGSSGYEQYF; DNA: TGTGCCAGCAGCGCGTTCGGGAGCAGCGGCTACGAGCAGTACTTC
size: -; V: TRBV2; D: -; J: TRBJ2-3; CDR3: CASSEILRVTDTQYF; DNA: TGTGCCAGCAGTGAAATCCTTCGGGTCACAGATACGCAGTATTTT
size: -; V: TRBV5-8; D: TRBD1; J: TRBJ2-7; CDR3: CASSFLGQGLDEQYF; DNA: TGTGCCAGCAGCTTTCTTGGACAGGGGTTGGACGAGCAGTACTTC
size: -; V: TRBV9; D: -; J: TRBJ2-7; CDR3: CASSENRDPAYF; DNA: TGTGCCAGCTCCGAAAACCGGGATCCGGCGTACTTC
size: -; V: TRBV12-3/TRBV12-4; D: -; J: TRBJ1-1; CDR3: CASSWTDNTEAFF; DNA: TGTGCCAGCAGTTGGACAGATAACACTGAAGCTTTCTTT
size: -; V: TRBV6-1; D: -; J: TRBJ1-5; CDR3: CASSEVGQPQHF; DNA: TGTGCCAGCAGTGAAGTGGGCCAGCCCCAGCATTTT
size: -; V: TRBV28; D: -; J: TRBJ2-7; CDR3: CASSQGSSSYEQYF; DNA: TGTGCCAGCAGTCAGGGCTCCAGCTCCTACGAGCAGTACTTC
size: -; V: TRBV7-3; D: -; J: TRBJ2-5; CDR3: CASSQGSFGETQYF; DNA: TGTGCCAGCAGCCAGGGTTCTTTCGGAGAGACCCAGTACTTC
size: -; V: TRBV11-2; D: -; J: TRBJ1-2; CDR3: CASSLDWAAANYGYTF; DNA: TGTGCCAGCAGCTTAGATTGGGCAGCTGCTAACTATGGCTACACCTTC
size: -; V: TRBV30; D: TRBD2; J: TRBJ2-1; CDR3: CAWSVLAGGGGSYNEQFF; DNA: TGTGCCTGGAGTGTCCTAGCGGGGGGCGGGGGCTCCTACAATGAGCAGTTCTTC
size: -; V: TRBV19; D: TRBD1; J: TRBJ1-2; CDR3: CASTGTGVIYGYTF; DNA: TGTGCCAGTACCGGGACAGGGGTTATCTATGGCTACACCTTC
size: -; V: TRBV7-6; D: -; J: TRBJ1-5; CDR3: CASSLSGIGQPQHF; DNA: TGTGCCAGCAGCTTATCAGGGATCGGTCAGCCCCAGCATTTT
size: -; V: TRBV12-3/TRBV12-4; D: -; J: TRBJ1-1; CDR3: CASSWTENTEAFF; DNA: TGTGCCAGCAGTTGGACAGAGAACACTGAAGCTTTCTTT
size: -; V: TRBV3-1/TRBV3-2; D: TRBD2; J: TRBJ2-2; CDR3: CASSQVGGLRASGTNTGELFF; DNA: TGTGCCAGCAGCCAAGTGGGAGGTTTGCGGGCTAGCGGGACGAACACCGGGGAGCTGTTTTTT
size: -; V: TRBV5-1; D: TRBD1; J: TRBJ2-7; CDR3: CASSAGTGEVSEQYF; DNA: TGCGCCAGCAGCGCTGGGACAGGAGAAGTTAGCGAGCAGTACTTC
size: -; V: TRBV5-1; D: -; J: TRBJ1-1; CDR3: CASSLAGQGNTEAFF; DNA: TGCGCCAGCAGCTTGGCCGGGCAGGGTAACACTGAAGCTTTCTTT